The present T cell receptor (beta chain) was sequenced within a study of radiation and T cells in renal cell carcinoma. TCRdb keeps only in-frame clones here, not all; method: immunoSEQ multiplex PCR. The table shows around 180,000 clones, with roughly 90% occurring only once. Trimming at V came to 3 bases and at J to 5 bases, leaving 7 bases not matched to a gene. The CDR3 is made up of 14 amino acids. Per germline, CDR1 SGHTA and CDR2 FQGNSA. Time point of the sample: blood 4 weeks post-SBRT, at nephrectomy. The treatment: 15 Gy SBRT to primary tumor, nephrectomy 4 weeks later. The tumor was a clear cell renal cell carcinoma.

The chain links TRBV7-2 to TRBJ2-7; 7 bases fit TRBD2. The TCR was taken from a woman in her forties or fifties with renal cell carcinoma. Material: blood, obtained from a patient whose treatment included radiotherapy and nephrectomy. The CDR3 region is CASSFGLGGNEQYF. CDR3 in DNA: TGTGCCAGCAGCTTCGGACTAGGAGGCAACGAGCAGTACTTC.